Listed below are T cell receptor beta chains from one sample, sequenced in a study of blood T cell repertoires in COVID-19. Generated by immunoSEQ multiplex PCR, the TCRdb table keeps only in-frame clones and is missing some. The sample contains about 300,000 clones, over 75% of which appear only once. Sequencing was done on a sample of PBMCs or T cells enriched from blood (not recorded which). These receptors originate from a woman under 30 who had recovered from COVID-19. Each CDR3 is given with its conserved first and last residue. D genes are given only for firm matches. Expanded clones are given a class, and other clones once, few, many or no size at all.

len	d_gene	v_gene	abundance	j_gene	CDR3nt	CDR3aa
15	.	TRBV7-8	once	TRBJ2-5	TGTGCCAGCAGCTTTATTTCGACGGGGGAAGAGACCCAGTACTTC	CASSFISTGEETQYF
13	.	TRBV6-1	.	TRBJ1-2	TGTGCCAGCAGTGAAGGCGGCAGCCATGGCTACACCTTC	CASSEGGSHGYTF
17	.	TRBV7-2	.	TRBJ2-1	TGTGCCAGCAGCTTAATTGGAGGGGGCCACCAATACAATGAGCAGTTCTTC	CASSLIGGGHQYNEQFF
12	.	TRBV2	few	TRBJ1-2	TGTGCCAGCAGTGTGGGCAGCTATGGCTACACCTTC	CASSVGSYGYTF
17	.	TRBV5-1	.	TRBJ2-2	TGCGCCAGCAGCTTGGCGCCCAGTAGACAGGCTCCCGGGGAGCTGTTTTTT	CASSLAPSRQAPGELFF
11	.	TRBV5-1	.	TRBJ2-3	TGCGCCAGCAGCTTCAGGGATACGCAGTATTTT	CASSFRDTQYF
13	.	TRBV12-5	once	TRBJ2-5	TGTGCTAGTGCAGGAGGGTACCAAGAGACCCAGTACTTC	CASAGGYQETQYF
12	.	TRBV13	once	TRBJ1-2	TGTGCCAGCAGCTTAACTGAGTATGGCTACACCTTC	CASSLTEYGYTF
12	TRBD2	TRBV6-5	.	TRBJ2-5	TGTGCTTCGGGCGGGAGATTTGAGACCCAGTACTTC	CASGGRFETQYF
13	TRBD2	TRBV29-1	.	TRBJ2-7	TGCAGCGTTGGGGAGGGCGTCTCCTACGAGCAGTACTTC	CSVGEGVSYEQYF
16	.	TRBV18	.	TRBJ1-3	TGTGCCAGCTCACGGGTTGAGGATATCTCTGGAAACACCATATATTTT	CASSRVEDISGNTIYF
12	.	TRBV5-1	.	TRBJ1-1	TGCGCCAGCAGCCAGGGCAGCACTGAAGCTTTCTTT	CASSQGSTEAFF
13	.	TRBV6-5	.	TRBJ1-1	TGTGCCAGCAGTTACCGGGGGTACACTGAAGCTTTCTTT	CASSYRGYTEAFF
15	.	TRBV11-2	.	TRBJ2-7	TGTGCCAGCAGCTTAACGGCGGGACCTACCTACGAGCAGTACTTC	CASSLTAGPTYEQYF
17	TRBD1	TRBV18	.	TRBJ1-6	TGTGCCAGCTCAACCCAGACAGGGGGATTTAATAATTCACCCCTCCACTTT	CASSTQTGGFNNSPLHF
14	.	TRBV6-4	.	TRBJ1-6	TGTGCCAGCAGTGAGGGGCAGGATAATTCACCCCTCCACTTT	CASSEGQDNSPLHF
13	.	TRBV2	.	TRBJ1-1	TGTGCCAGCAGTGTTCTCTCCACCGACAAAGCTTTCTTT	CASSVLSTDKAFF
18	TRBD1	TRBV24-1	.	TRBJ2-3	TGTGCCACCAGTGATTTTACCTCCGGGACAGGGAACACAGATACGCAGTATTTT	CATSDFTSGTGNTDTQYF